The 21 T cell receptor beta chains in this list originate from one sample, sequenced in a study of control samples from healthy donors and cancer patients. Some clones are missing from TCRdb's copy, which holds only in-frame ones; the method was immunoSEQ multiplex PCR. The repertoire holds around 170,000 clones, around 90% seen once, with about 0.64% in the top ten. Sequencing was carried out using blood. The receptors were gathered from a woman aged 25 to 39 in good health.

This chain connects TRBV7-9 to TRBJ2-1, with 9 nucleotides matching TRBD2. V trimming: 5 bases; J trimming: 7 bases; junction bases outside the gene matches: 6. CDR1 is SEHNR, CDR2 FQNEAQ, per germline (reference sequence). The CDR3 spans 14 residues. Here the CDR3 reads CASSPGLAWNEQFF. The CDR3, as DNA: TGTGCCAGCAGCCCGGGACTAGCCTGGAATGAGCAGTTCTTC.

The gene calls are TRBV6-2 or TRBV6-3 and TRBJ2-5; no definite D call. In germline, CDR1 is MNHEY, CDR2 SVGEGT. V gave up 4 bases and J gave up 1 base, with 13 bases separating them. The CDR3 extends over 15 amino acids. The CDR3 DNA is TGTGCCAGCAGTTGGGCAGTATCTCCCCAAGAGACCCAGTACTTC. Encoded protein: CASSWAVSPQETQYF.

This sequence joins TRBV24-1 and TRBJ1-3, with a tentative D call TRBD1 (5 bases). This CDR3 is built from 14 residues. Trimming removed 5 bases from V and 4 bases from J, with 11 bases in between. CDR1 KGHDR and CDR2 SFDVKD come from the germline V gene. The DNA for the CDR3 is TGTGCCACCAGTGCCGGGGCAGGGGGAAACACCATATATTTT. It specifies CATSAGAGGNTIYF.

For the CDR3, the DNA is TGTGCCAGCAGTTACTCGAGCACGACTAGCAGGCATGAGCAGTTCTTC. It translates to CASSYSSTTSRHEQFF. The rearrangement uses TRBV6-2 or TRBV6-3 and TRBJ2-1, with TRBD2 matching 7 bases. Germline trimming cut 0 bases from V and 8 bases from J; bases unmatched to any gene: 10. The CDR3 totals 16 residues. The germline CDR1 and CDR2 sequences are MNHEY and SVGEGT.

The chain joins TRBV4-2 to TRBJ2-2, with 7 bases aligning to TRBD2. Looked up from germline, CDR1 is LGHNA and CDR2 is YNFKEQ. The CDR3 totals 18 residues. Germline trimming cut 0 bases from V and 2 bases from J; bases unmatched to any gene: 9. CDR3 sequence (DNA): TGTGCCAGCAGCCAAGATGGGGTAGGACTAGAAAACACCGGGGAGCTGTTTTTT. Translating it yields CASSQDGVGLENTGELFF.

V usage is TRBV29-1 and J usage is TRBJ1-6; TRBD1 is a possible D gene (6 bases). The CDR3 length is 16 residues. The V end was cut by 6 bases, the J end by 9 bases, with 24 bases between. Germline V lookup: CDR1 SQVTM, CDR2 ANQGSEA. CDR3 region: CSVANGTRGRGSPLHF. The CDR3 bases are TGCAGCGTCGCGAACGGGACAAGGGGCCGAGGTTCACCCCTCCACTTT.

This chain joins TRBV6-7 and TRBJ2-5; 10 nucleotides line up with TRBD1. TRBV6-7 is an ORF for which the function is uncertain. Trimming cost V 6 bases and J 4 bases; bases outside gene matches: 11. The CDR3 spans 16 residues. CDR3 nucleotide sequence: TGTGCCAGCAGCTCAACGGGACAGGGGTTCCTAGAGACCCAGTACTTC. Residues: CASSSTGQGFLETQYF.

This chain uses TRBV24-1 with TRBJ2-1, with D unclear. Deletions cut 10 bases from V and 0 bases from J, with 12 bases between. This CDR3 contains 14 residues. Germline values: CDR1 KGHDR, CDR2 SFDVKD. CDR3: CATGTVGSYNEQFF. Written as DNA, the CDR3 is TGTGCCACGGGAACGGTGGGCTCCTACAATGAGCAGTTCTTC.

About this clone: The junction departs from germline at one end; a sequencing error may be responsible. CDR3 amino acids: CASSLSGSSNEQYF. The CDR3 nucleotides are TGTGCCAGCAGCCTTAGCGGGAGCTCCAACGAGCAGTACTTC. The rearrangement uses TRBV7-2 and TRBJ2-7, with 9 nucleotides matching TRBD2. The CDR3 extends over 14 amino acids. CDR1 and CDR2 from the germline V gene are SGHTA and FQGNSA.

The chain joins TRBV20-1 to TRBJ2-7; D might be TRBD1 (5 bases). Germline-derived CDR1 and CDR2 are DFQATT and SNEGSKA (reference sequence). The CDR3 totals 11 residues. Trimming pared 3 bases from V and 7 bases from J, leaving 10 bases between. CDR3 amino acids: CSASWTSEQYF. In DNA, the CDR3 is TGCAGTGCTAGTTGGACAAGTGAGCAGTACTTC.

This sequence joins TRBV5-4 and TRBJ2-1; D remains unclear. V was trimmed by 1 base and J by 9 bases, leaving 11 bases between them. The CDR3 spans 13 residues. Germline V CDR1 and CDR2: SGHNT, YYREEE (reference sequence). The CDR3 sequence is CASSLLVAAEQFF. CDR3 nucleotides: TGTGCCAGCAGCTTGCTGGTCGCTGCTGAGCAGTTCTTC.

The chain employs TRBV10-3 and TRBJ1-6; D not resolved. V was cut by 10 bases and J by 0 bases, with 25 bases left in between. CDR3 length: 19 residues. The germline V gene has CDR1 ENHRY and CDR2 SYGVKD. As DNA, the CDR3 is TGTGCCACCATGCAAGGCTCCGACGGCCCGAGCTCCTATAATTCACCCCTCCACTTT. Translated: CATMQGSDGPSSYNSPLHF.

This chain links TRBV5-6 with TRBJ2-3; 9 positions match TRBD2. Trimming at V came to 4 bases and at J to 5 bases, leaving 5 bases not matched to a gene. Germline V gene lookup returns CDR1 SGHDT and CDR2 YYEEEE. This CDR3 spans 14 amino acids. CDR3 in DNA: TGTGCCAGCAGCCATAGCGGGAGAAGAGATACGCAGTATTTT. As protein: CASSHSGRRDTQYF.

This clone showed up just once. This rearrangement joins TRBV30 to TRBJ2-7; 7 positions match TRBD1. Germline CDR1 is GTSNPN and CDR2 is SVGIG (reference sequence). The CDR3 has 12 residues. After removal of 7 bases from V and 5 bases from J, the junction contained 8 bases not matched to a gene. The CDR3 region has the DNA TGTGCCTCGGGACAGTTAATTGACGAGCAGTACTTC. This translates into CASGQLIDEQYF.

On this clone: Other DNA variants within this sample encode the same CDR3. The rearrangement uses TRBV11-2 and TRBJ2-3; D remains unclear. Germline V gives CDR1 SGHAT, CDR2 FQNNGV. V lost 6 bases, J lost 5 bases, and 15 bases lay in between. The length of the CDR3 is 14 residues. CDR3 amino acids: CASSSAPSLDTQYF. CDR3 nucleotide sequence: TGTGCCAGCAGTTCGGCCCCTTCCCTAGATACGCAGTATTTT.

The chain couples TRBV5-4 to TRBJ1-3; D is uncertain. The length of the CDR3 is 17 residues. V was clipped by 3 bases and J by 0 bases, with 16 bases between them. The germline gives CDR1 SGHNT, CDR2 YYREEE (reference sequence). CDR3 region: CASSSEGPRFSGNTIYF. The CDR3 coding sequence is TGTGCCAGCAGCTCCGAGGGCCCTCGGTTCTCTGGAAACACCATATATTTT.

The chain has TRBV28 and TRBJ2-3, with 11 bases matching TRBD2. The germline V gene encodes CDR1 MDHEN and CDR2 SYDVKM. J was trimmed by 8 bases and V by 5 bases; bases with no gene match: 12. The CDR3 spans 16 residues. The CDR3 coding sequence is TGTGCCAGCAGTGTTGGGACTAGCGGAATGGGTGGTACGCAGTATTTT. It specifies CASSVGTSGMGGTQYF.

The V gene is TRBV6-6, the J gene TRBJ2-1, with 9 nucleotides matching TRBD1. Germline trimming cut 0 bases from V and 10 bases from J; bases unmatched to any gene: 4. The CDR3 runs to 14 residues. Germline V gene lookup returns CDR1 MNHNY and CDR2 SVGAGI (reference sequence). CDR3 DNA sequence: TGTGCCAGCAGTTACTCCACAGGGGGCGGGGAGCAGTTCTTC. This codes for CASSYSTGGGEQFF.

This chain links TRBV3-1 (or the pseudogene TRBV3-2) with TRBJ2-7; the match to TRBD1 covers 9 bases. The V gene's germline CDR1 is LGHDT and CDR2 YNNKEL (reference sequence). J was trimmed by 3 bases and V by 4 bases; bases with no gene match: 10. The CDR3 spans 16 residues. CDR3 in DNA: TGTGCCAGCAGCCCACCGGGACAGGGAAGGAACTACGAGCAGTACTTC. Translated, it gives CASSPPGQGRNYEQYF.

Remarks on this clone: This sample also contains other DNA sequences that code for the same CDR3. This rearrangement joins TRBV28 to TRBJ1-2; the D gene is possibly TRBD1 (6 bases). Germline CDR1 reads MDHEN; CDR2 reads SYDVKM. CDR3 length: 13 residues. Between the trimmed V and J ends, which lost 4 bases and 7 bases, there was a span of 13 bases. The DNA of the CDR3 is TGTGCCAGCAGTTATCGGGGGCGGGGTGGCTACACCTTC. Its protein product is CASSYRGRGGYTF.

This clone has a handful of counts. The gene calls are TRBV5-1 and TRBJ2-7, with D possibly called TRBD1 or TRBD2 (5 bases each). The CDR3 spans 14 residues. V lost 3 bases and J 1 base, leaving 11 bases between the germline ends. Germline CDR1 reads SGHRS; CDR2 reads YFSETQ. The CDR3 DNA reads TGCGCCAGCAGCTCACGGGGCCCTTCCTACGAGCAGTACTTC. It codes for CASSSRGPSYEQYF.